One sample yielded the 21 T cell receptor beta chains listed below, sequenced in a study of CD8+CD57+ T cells in acquired aplastic anemia. Previously, flow cytometry had revealed CD8+CD57+ cell expansion in the patients chosen for sequencing. Genomic DNA served as template for TCR beta VDJ and CDR3 profiling. In TCRdb, the reads were re-called with MiXCR into one record per CDR3 protein. This table holds under 200,000 distinct CDR3 sequences, over 40% found once. Input material: sorted CD4+, CD8+, or CD8+CD57+ T cells (not recorded which) from PBMCs. The receptors were sampled from a human donor with aplastic anemia.

This clonotype has ten or more counts. This chain uses TRBV20-1 with TRBJ2-3; TRBD2 agrees at 8 bases. The germline CDR1 and CDR2 sequences are DFQATT and SNEGSKA (reference sequence). The CDR3 spans 16 residues. Trimming cost V 6 bases and J 3 bases; bases outside gene matches: 14. CDR3 nucleotides: TGCAGTGCCTCTCACCCAGCGGGAGAGGGAACAGATACGCAGTATTTT. It codes for CSASHPAGEGTDTQYF.

This clonotype was seen ten or more times. This rearrangement joins TRBV2 to TRBJ1-3; D call uncertain. Trimming stripped 1 base from V and 0 bases from J, with 10 bases between. CDR3 length: 16 residues. Germline assignment: CDR1 SNHLY and CDR2 FYNNEI. For the CDR3, the DNA is TGTGCCAGCAGTGAAGTCGCCGACTACTCTGGAAACACCATATATTTT. Translation gives CASSEVADYSGNTIYF.

As for this clonotype: One end of the junction varies from germline; a read error may be responsible. The gene calls are TRBV10-3 and TRBJ1-2; D is undetermined. Per germline, CDR1 ENHRY and CDR2 SYGVKD. CDR3 length: 12 residues. The chain's CDR3 is CASSEFLPPYTF. The CDR3 DNA is TGTGCCAGCAGTGAATTTCTCCCTCCCTACACCTTC.

This clonotype was counted a few times. The chain joins TRBV15 to TRBJ2-7; TRBD1 or TRBD2 may be the D gene (6 bases each). V was cut by 0 bases and J by 6 bases, with 12 bases left in between. Per germline, CDR1 LNHNV and CDR2 YYDKDF (reference sequence). The CDR3 runs to 14 residues. The DNA for the CDR3 is TGTGCCACCAGCAGAGATAGGGGGGCACGCGAGCAGTACTTC. As protein: CATSRDRGAREQYF.

This clonotype has a count of ten or more. The chain is built from TRBV6-5 and TRBJ1-2; D is unresolved. This CDR3 comprises 13 residues. The germline gives CDR1 MNHEY, CDR2 SVGAGI. The germline V and J ends were trimmed by 0 bases and 4 bases, with 6 bases remaining between them. This chain's CDR3 is CASSYSGSYGYTF. The CDR3 DNA is TGTGCCAGCAGTTACTCTGGCTCCTATGGCTACACCTTC.

The chain carries TRBV28 and TRBJ1-2; 7 nucleotides align to TRBD1. Trimming took 2 bases from V and 6 from J; bases not matched to a gene: 15. CDR3 length: 17 amino acids. Germline V lookup: CDR1 MDHEN, CDR2 SYDVKM. The CDR3 DNA reads as TGTGCCAGCAGTTTAGCGACGATCACAAAGGGGGCGGATGGCTACACCTTC. Translation gives CASSLATITKGADGYTF.

This clonotype was detected ten times or more. The chain uses TRBV5-1 and TRBJ2-1; D is uncertain. Germline V gene data show CDR1 as SGHRS and CDR2 as YFSETQ. Trimming removed 0 bases from V and 5 bases from J, with 12 bases in between. The CDR3 length is 15 residues. The CDR3 protein is CASSLDGVVNNEQFF. CDR3 sequence (DNA): TGCGCCAGCAGCTTGGACGGTGTGGTGAACAATGAGCAGTTCTTC. The full variable domain, with the rest looked up from reference TRBV5-1 and TRBJ2-1, is KAGVTQTPRYLIKTRGQQVTLSCSPISGHRSVSWYQQTPGQGLQFLFEYFSETQRNKGNFPGRFSGRQFSNSRSEMNVSTLELGDSALYLCASSLDGVVNNEQFFGPGTRLTVL.

This clonotype was found once. This sequence may be a read error, since a much larger clone differs from it by one base. V and J are TRBV5-1 and TRBJ1-1; D perhaps matches TRBD1 (5 bases). V lost 4 bases, J lost 6 bases, and 10 bases lay in between. The CDR3 is 12 residues long. CDR1 and CDR2 (germline): SGHRS, YFSETQ. The CDR3 DNA reads TGCGCCAGCAGCACCGGGGACGCTGAAGCTTTCTTT. As protein: CASSTGDAEAFF.

The chain recombines TRBV2 with TRBJ2-5; D remains unclear. The CDR3 consists of 12 residues. The V end was cut by 4 bases, the J end by 2 bases, with 5 bases between. CDR1 and CDR2 (germline): SNHLY, FYNNEI. The chain's CDR3 is CASSGAQETQYF. In DNA form, the CDR3 reads TGTGCCAGCAGTGGTGCTCAAGAGACCCAGTACTTC. The full variable domain, completed using reference TRBV2 and TRBJ2-5, is EPEVTQTPSHQVTQMGQEVILRCVPISNHLYFYWYRQILGQKVEFLVSFYNNEISEKSEIFDDQFSVERPDGSNFTLKIRSTKLEDSAMYFCASSGAQETQYFGPGTRLLVL.

This chain joins TRBV29-1 and TRBJ2-7; D is ambiguous. The CDR3 covers 10 residues. Trimming cost V 6 bases and J 7 bases, with 10 bases left between them. Germline V gene sequence: CDR1 SQVTM, CDR2 ANQGSEA. CDR3 coding DNA: TGCAGCGTATTCCTCAAGGAGCAGTACTTC. Amino acid sequence: CSVFLKEQYF.

This clonotype has ten or more counts. The genes are TRBV6-2 or TRBV6-3 and TRBJ1-4; the D is unclear. CDR3 length equals 12 residues. Germline assignment: CDR1 MNHEY and CDR2 SVGEGT. Trimming removed 6 bases from V and 2 bases from J, with 4 bases in between. CDR3 nucleotide sequence: TGTGCCAGCAGCGGGACTAATGAAAAACTGTTTTTT. Protein sequence: CASSGTNEKLFF.

There are a few counts of this clonotype. The rearrangement links TRBV24-1 to TRBJ2-3; possible D gene TRBD1, 5 bases. The CDR3 runs to 13 residues. Per the germline V gene, CDR1 is KGHDR and CDR2 is SFDVKD. The ends were cut back, 4 bases at V and 5 bases at J, with 9 bases in the middle. In DNA, the CDR3 is TGTGCCACCAGTGACGGACACCGAGATACGCAGTATTTT. Translating gives CATSDGHRDTQYF.

This clonotype came up a few times. The chain is built from TRBV12-3 or TRBV12-4 and TRBJ1-2, with D uncertain. V gave up 6 bases and J gave up 4 bases, with 12 bases separating them. This CDR3 region has 13 residues. The CDR3 region is CASRGRVGYGYTF. The DNA of the CDR3 is TGTGCCAGCAGGGGAAGGGTTGGCTATGGCTACACCTTC.

V and J are TRBV24-1 and TRBJ2-5; D call uncertain. CDR1 is KGHDR and CDR2 is SFDVKD in the germline V gene. This CDR3 spans 15 amino acids. The V end lost 4 bases, the J end lost 1 base, and 12 bases lay between the germline ends. CDR3 region: CATSDWTDAQETQYF. In nucleotides, the CDR3 is TGTGCCACCAGTGACTGGACGGACGCCCAAGAGACCCAGTACTTC.

The chain links TRBV7-9 to TRBJ2-1; D not resolved. V lost 6 bases and J 7 bases, leaving 10 bases between the germline ends. Per the germline V gene, CDR1 is SEHNR and CDR2 is FQNEAQ (reference sequence). This CDR3 has 12 residues. CDR3: CASSRLSNEQFF. The CDR3, as DNA: TGTGCCAGCAGTCGTCTTTCGAATGAGCAGTTCTTC.

Points on this clonotype: One junction end does not reproduce the germline sequence, and a read error may be involved. CDR3 region: CAGSKLQGARSTEAFF. In DNA form, the CDR3 reads TGTGCCGGCAGTAAACTACAGGGGGCGAGGTCCACTGAAGCTTTCTTT. The genes are TRBV2 and TRBJ1-1, with 9 bases fitting TRBD1. The V gene's germline CDR1 is SNHLY and CDR2 FYNNEI. This CDR3 is 16 amino acids long.

This clonotype was seen at least ten times. J is TRBJ1-2 and V is TRBV7-2; 7 positions agree with TRBD1. V shed 0 bases and J 8 bases; nucleotides not matched to a gene: 12. CDR3 size: 16 residues. The germline CDR1 and CDR2 sequences are SGHTA and FQGNSA. The CDR3 sequence: CASSLAGGTGEAGYTF. The CDR3 DNA is TGTGCCAGCAGCTTAGCGGGAGGAACAGGGGAGGCCGGCTACACCTTC.

This chain links TRBV7-3 with TRBJ2-3; D remains ambiguous. In germline, CDR1 is SGHTA, CDR2 FQGTGA. V was trimmed by 5 bases and J by 4 bases, leaving 7 bases between them. This CDR3 is built from 12 residues. The CDR3 DNA reads TGTGCCAGCAGCCCGAGCGCAGATACGCAGTATTTT. It encodes CASSPSADTQYF.

This chain connects TRBV5-1 to TRBJ2-1; D might be TRBD2 (6 bases). Per germline, CDR1 SGHRS and CDR2 YFSETQ. CDR3 length: 16 amino acids. V was pared by 1 base and J by 5 bases, with 16 bases between. The CDR3 spells CASSLSGGVIDNEQFF. The DNA for the CDR3 is TGCGCCAGCAGCTTGTCAGGCGGGGTTATAGACAATGAGCAGTTCTTC.

The rearrangement joins TRBV28 to TRBJ1-3; D is unresolved. Germline loops: CDR1 MDHEN, CDR2 SYDVKM. There are 13 residues in the CDR3. Trimming left V 6 bases short and J 0 bases short, with 6 bases between. The CDR3 nucleotides are TGTGCCAGCAGAGGTAGCTCTGGAAACACCATATATTTT. It is translated as CASRGSSGNTIYF.

As concerns this clonotype: At one boundary the junction diverges from the germline segment, which might be a read error. The chain joins TRBV15 to TRBJ1-2, with D perhaps matching TRBD1 (5 bases). This CDR3 contains 14 residues. From germline, CDR1 is LNHNV and CDR2 YYDKDF (reference sequence). CDR3 sequence: CAASRASQGIGYTF. The DNA for the CDR3 is TGTGCCGCCAGCCGCGCTTCGCAGGGTATTGGCTACACCTTC.